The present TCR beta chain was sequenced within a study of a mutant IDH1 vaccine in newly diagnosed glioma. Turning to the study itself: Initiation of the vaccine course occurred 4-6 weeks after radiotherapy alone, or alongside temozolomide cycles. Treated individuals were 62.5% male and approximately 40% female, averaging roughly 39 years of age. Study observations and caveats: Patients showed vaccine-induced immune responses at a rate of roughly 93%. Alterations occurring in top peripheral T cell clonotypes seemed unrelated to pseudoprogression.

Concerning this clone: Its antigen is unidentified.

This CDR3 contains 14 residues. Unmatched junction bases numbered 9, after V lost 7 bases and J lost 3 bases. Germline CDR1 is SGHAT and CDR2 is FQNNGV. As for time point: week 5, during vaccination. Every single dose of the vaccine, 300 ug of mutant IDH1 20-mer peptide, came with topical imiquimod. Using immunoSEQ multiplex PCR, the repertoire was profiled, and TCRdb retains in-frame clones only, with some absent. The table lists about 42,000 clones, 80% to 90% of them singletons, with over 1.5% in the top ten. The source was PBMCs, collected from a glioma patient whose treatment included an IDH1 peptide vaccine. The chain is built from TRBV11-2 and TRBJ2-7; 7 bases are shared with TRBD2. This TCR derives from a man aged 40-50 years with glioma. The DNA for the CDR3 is TGTGCCAGCACAGGGCTAGCGGTACTCTACGAGCAGTACTTC. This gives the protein CASTGLAVLYEQYF. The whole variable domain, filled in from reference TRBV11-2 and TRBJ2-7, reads EAGVAQSPRYKIIEKRQSVAFWCNPISGHATLYWYQQILGQGPKLLIQFQNNGVVDDSQLPKDRFSAERLKGVDSTLKIQPAKLEDSAVYLCASTGLAVLYEQYFGPGTRLTVT.